Below are 27 T cell receptor beta chains sequenced from a single sample in a study of blood T cell repertoires in COVID-19. Only in-frame clones appear in the TCRdb table, and some are missing; sequencing was by immunoSEQ multiplex PCR. The profile shows about 250,000 clones, 86% of them singletons. Sequencing was carried out using PBMCs or T cells enriched from blood (not recorded which). The receptors were gathered from a man aged 35 to 55 who had recovered from COVID-19.

This rearrangement joins TRBV5-1 to TRBJ2-2; tentative D call: TRBD1 (6 bases). The CDR3 covers 16 residues. Germline V gene sequence: CDR1 SGHRS, CDR2 YFSETQ. The germline V and J ends were trimmed by 6 bases and 7 bases, with 22 bases remaining between them. The CDR3 DNA sequence: TGCGCCAGCAACCCCGTCCTGGGGGCGACTGGCGGGGAGCTGTTTTTT. Its translation: CASNPVLGATGGELFF.

The rearrangement uses TRBV20-1 and TRBJ1-1, with TRBD1 matching over 8 bases. V shed 7 bases, J shed 5 bases, and the junction held 3 bases outside the gene matches. CDR1 is DFQATT and CDR2 is SNEGSKA in the germline V gene (reference sequence). This CDR3 region has 11 residues. CDR3 amino acids: CSVRQGTEAFF. The CDR3 DNA sequence: TGCAGTGTCCGACAGGGGACTGAAGCTTTCTTT.

V is TRBV28 and J is TRBJ2-7, with 11 bases fitting TRBD2. The CDR3 length is 14 residues. Germline-derived CDR1 and CDR2 are MDHEN and SYDVKM. With 6 bases clipped from V and 4 bases from J, the junction kept 5 bases outside the gene matches. The CDR3 is CASRTSGAGYEQYF. The CDR3 nucleotides are TGTGCCAGCAGGACTAGCGGGGCAGGATACGAGCAGTACTTC.

The DNA for the CDR3 is TGTGCCAGCAGCTTAGGCGGGGGCTACGAGCAGTACTTC. Protein sequence: CASSLGGGYEQYF. The rearrangement links TRBV13 to TRBJ2-7; a possible D gene is TRBD2 (6 bases). The germline CDR1 and CDR2 sequences are PRHDT and FYEKMQ (reference sequence). The V gene lost 0 bases and the J gene lost 3 bases, with 6 bases spanning the gap. There are 13 residues in the CDR3.

The chain joins TRBV4-2 to TRBJ2-7; TRBD2 might be the D (6 bases). The CDR3 contains 13 residues. V was clipped by 4 bases and J by 2 bases, with 9 bases between them. CDR1 is LGHNA and CDR2 is YNFKEQ in the germline V gene. The CDR3 nucleotides read TGTGCCAGCAGCCCCACGGGGGCCTACGAGCAGTACTTC. This translates into CASSPTGAYEQYF.

The chain carries TRBV18 and TRBJ2-1; the match to TRBD2 covers 12 bases. The CDR3 is 18 amino acids. The J segment lost 0 bases and the V segment lost 4 bases, leaving 7 bases of the junction unmatched. The germline V gene has CDR1 KGHSH and CDR2 LQKENI. CDR3 in DNA: TGTGCCAGCTCACTGGGGACTAGCGGGTACGGCTCCTACAATGAGCAGTTCTTC. It translates to CASSLGTSGYGSYNEQFF.

The gene calls are TRBV11-2 and TRBJ1-1, with unresolved D. Germline V CDR1 and CDR2: SGHAT, FQNNGV. This CDR3 is 15 amino acids long. Trimming removed 7 bases at V and 1 base at J, with 16 bases between. The CDR3 loop reads CASTINQYRNTEAFF. DNA of the CDR3: TGTGCCAGCACCATCAACCAATACAGGAACACTGAAGCTTTCTTT.

V and J are TRBV10-1 and TRBJ2-2, with 8 bases matching TRBD1. This CDR3 has 16 residues. V was clipped by 4 bases and J by 1 base; unmatched bases: 5. Germline loops: CDR1 WNHNN, CDR2 SYGVQD (reference sequence). CDR3 coding DNA: TGCGCCAGCAGTGGGCCGGGACAGGAGAACACCGGGGAGCTGTTTTTT. This translates into CASSGPGQENTGELFF.

The chain couples TRBV3-1 (or the pseudogene TRBV3-2) to TRBJ1-5; unclear D gene. The germline V gene encodes CDR1 LGHDT and CDR2 YNNKEL (reference sequence). This CDR3 is built from 15 residues. V was cut by 2 bases and J by 4 bases, with 12 bases left in between. The CDR3 DNA is TGTGCCAGCAGCCAAAACCTGGGAGGGAATCAGCCCCAGCATTTT. Encoded protein: CASSQNLGGNQPQHF.

The rearrangement uses TRBV19 and TRBJ1-5, with TRBD1 as a possible D gene (5 bases). With 4 bases removed from V and 1 base from J, the gap between germline ends came to 11 bases. Germline values: CDR1 LNHDA, CDR2 SQIVND (reference sequence). This CDR3 comprises 15 residues. The CDR3 DNA reads as TGTGCCAGTAGTAAGACAGTCCAGAGCAATCAGCCCCAGCATTTT. Protein: CASSKTVQSNQPQHF.

This chain connects TRBV7-3 to TRBJ2-7; D perhaps matches TRBD1 (6 bases). The CDR3 sequence is 14 residues long. Germline V gives CDR1 SGHTA, CDR2 FQGTGA. V shed 4 bases and J shed 2 bases, with 12 bases lying between them. CDR3 sequence: CASSSRGGPYEQYF. In DNA, the CDR3 is TGTGCCAGCAGCTCCAGGGGCGGACCCTACGAGCAGTACTTC. Complete variable domain (other parts from reference TRBV7-3 and TRBJ2-7): GAGVSQTPSNKVTEKGKYVELRCDPISGHTALYWYRQSLGQGPEFLIYFQGTGAADDSGLPNDRFFAVRPEGSVSTLKIQRTERGDSAVYLCASSSRGGPYEQYFGPGTRLTVT.

The chain couples TRBV3-1 (or the pseudogene TRBV3-2) to TRBJ2-5; D is perhaps TRBD1 (6 bases). V was pared by 7 bases and J by 0 bases, with 24 bases between. Germline-derived CDR1 and CDR2 are LGHDT and YNNKEL (reference sequence). The CDR3 runs to 18 residues. CDR3 in DNA: TGTGCCAGCATCAAGCACCCCACAGGGTCTGAGTACCAAGAGACCCAGTACTTC. Protein product: CASIKHPTGSEYQETQYF.

This chain links TRBV6-5 with TRBJ2-7; 10 bases fit TRBD1. CDR3 length: 15 amino acids. Germline CDR1 MNHEY, CDR2 SVGAGI. Trimming removed 4 bases from V and 5 bases from J; junction bases left unmatched: 8. CDR3 sequence (DNA): TGTGCCAGCAGTTTCCGGGACAGGGGATATAACGAGCAGTACTTC. This translates into CASSFRDRGYNEQYF.

The V call is TRBV12-3 or TRBV12-4, the J call TRBJ1-5; possible D gene TRBD1, 6 bases. The V and J ends lost 5 bases and 4 bases respectively, with 9 bases between them. The CDR3 sequence is 13 residues long. As DNA, the CDR3 is TGTGCCAGCAGTCGAGGACAGAATCAGCCCCAGCATTTT. This gives the protein CASSRGQNQPQHF.

The V and J genes are TRBV9 and TRBJ1-3; no firm D call. CDR1 and CDR2 from the germline V gene are SGDLS and YYNGEE. Trimming removed 0 bases at V and 0 bases at J, with 7 bases between. The CDR3 totals 15 residues. CDR3 coding DNA: TGTGCCAGCAGCGTAGACGCTAGCTCTGGAAACACCATATATTTT. It specifies CASSVDASSGNTIYF.

The gene calls are TRBV5-4 and TRBJ2-7; 9 bases line up with TRBD1. The germline V gene has CDR1 SGHNT and CDR2 YYREEE (reference sequence). V lost 4 bases, J lost 3 bases, and 2 bases stayed unmatched. CDR3 size: 13 residues. CDR3 loop: CASSPDRGYEQYF. CDR3 in DNA: TGTGCCAGCAGCCCGGACAGGGGCTACGAGCAGTACTTC.

This clone was found a few times. The chain recombines TRBV5-4 with TRBJ1-3, with a possible D match to TRBD1 (5 bases). V was trimmed by 1 base and J by 4 bases, leaving 15 bases between them. This CDR3 contains 16 residues. Germline-derived CDR1 and CDR2 are SGHNT and YYREEE (reference sequence). The CDR3 nucleotides are TGTGCCAGCAGCTTGTTCGCCGGCGGGGGGGGAAACACCATATATTTT. The encoded protein is CASSLFAGGGGNTIYF.

This rearrangement joins TRBV6-2 or TRBV6-3 to TRBJ2-2; 8 positions agree with TRBD2. V was pared by 0 bases and J by 1 base, with 1 base of the junction left unmatched. The germline V gene has CDR1 MNHEY and CDR2 SVGEGT. The CDR3 is 16 residues long. The CDR3 sequence: CASSYSSGGNTGELFF. CDR3 nucleotide sequence: TGTGCCAGCAGTTACTCAAGCGGGGGGAACACCGGGGAGCTGTTTTTT.

This chain links TRBV19 with TRBJ2-7; tentatively, D is TRBD2 (5 bases). The CDR3 has 14 amino acids. From germline, CDR1 is LNHDA and CDR2 SQIVND (reference sequence). Trimming removed 3 bases from V and 3 bases from J, with 12 bases in between. CDR3 loop: CASSINPSFYEQYF. The CDR3 DNA reads TGTGCCAGTAGTATCAACCCTAGCTTCTACGAGCAGTACTTC. Based on the CDR3 plus reference TRBV19 and TRBJ2-7, the full variable domain is DGGITQSPKYLFRKEGQNVTLSCEQNLNHDAMYWYRQDPGQGLRLIYYSQIVNDFQKGDIAEGYSVSREKKESFPLTVTSAQKNPTAFYLCASSINPSFYEQYFGPGTRLTVT.

This chain uses TRBV30 with TRBJ1-5, with D maybe TRBD1 (5 bases). This CDR3 has 13 amino acids. V was clipped by 3 bases and J by 2 bases, with 8 bases between them. CDR1 and CDR2 (germline): GTSNPN, SVGIG (reference sequence). The chain's CDR3 is CAWRGRGNQPQHF. The DNA of the CDR3 is TGTGCCTGGAGGGGGCGTGGCAATCAGCCCCAGCATTTT.

The chain couples TRBV7-8 to TRBJ1-3; 7 bases map to TRBD1. This CDR3 is 14 amino acids long. Germline loops: CDR1 SGHVS, CDR2 FQNEAQ. V gave up 5 bases and J gave up 1 base; unmatched junction bases: 2. The CDR3 nucleotides read TGTGCCAGCAGCCCGACAGGGTCTGGAAACACCATATATTTT. This encodes CASSPTGSGNTIYF. The complete variable domain, with remaining parts taken from reference TRBV7-8 and TRBJ1-3, reads GAGVSQSPRYKVAKRGQDVALRCDPISGHVSLFWYQQALGQGPEFLTYFQNEAQLDKSGLPSDRFFAERPEGSVSTLKIQRTQQEDSAVYLCASSPTGSGNTIYFGEGSWLTVV.

The chain employs TRBV4-2 and TRBJ2-3, with a weak D call TRBD2 (5 bases). The CDR3 totals 16 residues. CDR1 LGHNA and CDR2 YNFKEQ come from the germline V gene. Trimming stripped 0 bases from V and 0 bases from J, with 10 bases between. This CDR3 is CASSQEQAASTDTQYF. As DNA, the CDR3 is TGTGCCAGCAGCCAAGAACAAGCGGCCAGCACAGATACGCAGTATTTT.

J is TRBJ1-2 and V is TRBV28, with TRBD1 matching 8 bases. V was pared by 6 bases and J by 7 bases, with 13 bases of the junction left unmatched. This CDR3 has 15 residues. From germline, CDR1 is MDHEN and CDR2 SYDVKM. CDR3: CASRSNGQGRTGYTF. Written as DNA, the CDR3 is TGTGCCAGCAGGTCTAACGGACAGGGCAGGACTGGCTACACCTTC.

This chain links TRBV19 with TRBJ1-1; D is possibly TRBD1 (6 bases). The CDR3 contains 18 residues. CDR1 is LNHDA, CDR2 SQIVND, per germline (reference sequence). Deletions cut 5 bases from V and 3 bases from J, with 25 bases between. CDR3 amino acids: CASSSQGALVGGYTEAFF. The CDR3 DNA is TGTGCCAGTAGTTCACAGGGCGCATTGGTAGGCGGCTACACTGAAGCTTTCTTT.

The V call is TRBV15, the J call TRBJ1-3, with D perhaps TRBD1 (5 bases). CDR1 LNHNV and CDR2 YYDKDF come from the germline V gene (reference sequence). The CDR3 spans 16 residues. Trimming cost V 0 bases and J 4 bases, with 13 bases left between them. The CDR3 bases are TGTGCCACCAGCAGAGATGTAGGGGCGCGAGGAAACACCATATATTTT. Residues: CATSRDVGARGNTIYF.

The genes are TRBV30 and TRBJ1-1; TRBD1 aligns across 8 bases. With V trimmed by 3 bases and J by 3 bases, 3 bases remained unmatched. The CDR3 is 13 amino acids. From germline, CDR1 is GTSNPN and CDR2 SVGIG (reference sequence). The CDR3 loop is CAWSRGLDTEAFF. The CDR3 DNA is TGTGCCTGGAGCAGGGGGCTGGACACTGAAGCTTTCTTT.

V gene TRBV5-1 combines with J gene TRBJ2-7, with 7 bases lining up with TRBD1. The germline V gene encodes CDR1 SGHRS and CDR2 YFSETQ. The CDR3 has 14 amino acids. Trimming cost V 2 bases and J 1 base; bases outside gene matches: 3. CDR3 bases: TGCGCCAGCAGCTTTTACAGGGGTTCCTACGAGCAGTACTTC. It codes for CASSFYRGSYEQYF. Variable domain in full (rest from reference TRBV5-1 and TRBJ2-7): KAGVTQTPRYLIKTRGQQVTLSCSPISGHRSVSWYQQTPGQGLQFLFEYFSETQRNKGNFPGRFSGRQFSNSRSEMNVSTLELGDSALYLCASSFYRGSYEQYFGPGTRLTVT.